This TCR beta chain comes out of a study of neurological immune-mediated disorders. This clonotype has at least ten counts. TCRdb ran MiXCR on the 5' RACE reads and lists one entry per CDR3 protein. The sample has tens of thousands of distinct CDR3 sequences, approximately 12% seen once; the top ten hold about 1.3%. Germline values: CDR1 ENHRY, CDR2 SYGVKD. This CDR3 has 13 residues. V lost 7 bases and J 4 bases, leaving 13 bases between the germline ends. This chain links TRBV10-3 with TRBJ2-5, with D possibly being TRBD1 or TRBD2 (5 bases each). The receptor was derived from a female donor in good health. Sample: PBMCs. The CDR3 DNA reads as TGTGCCATCAACCCTCAGGGAGTAGAGACCCAGTACTTC. Encoded protein: CAINPQGVETQYF.